The subject of this entry is one T cell receptor (beta chain). There is no known antigen for this receptor. The input lacks base qualities; no much larger clone sits a single base away. Genomic DNA was extracted from sorted cells for sequencing of the TCRbeta CDR3 region. TCRbeta CDR3 regions were sequenced using the immunoSEQ Assay. TCRdb obtained this table from immuneACCESS and retained in-frame rearrangements with V and J assigned. These tables miss some clones; where compared with another copy, unresolved V genes account for less than half of the shortfall, and the remainder is unexplained. The sample table records about 83,000 clones; 84% of these occur just once. Together, the top ten hold under 8% of the sample. The CDR3 sequence holds 13 residues, the cysteine and phenylalanine included. Left in the record is the CDR3 DNA by itself, 39 bases read in frame from the first base. Trimmed from V: 8 bases; trimmed from J: 3 bases; junction bases lacking a gene match: 4. CDR1 MNHNY and CDR2 SVGAGI were looked up in the germline V gene (reference sequence).

The trial excluded patients who had a history of autoimmune disease or who were on systemic immunosuppression. Peripheral blood for TCR sequencing was collected from all dose cohorts at baseline, on cycle 4 day 1, and on cycle 7 day 1. Samples came from an open-label, multicenter, first-in-human phase I dose-escalation trial of ivuxolimab. Adults with locally advanced or metastatic melanoma, renal cell, hepatocellular, or head and neck squamous cell carcinoma were enrolled in the trial. CD4+ and CD8+ T cells were sorted separately from peripheral blood before TCR sequencing. The data derive from a study of OX40 agonist ivuxolimab in advanced cancers. Broadly, across the study: Ivuxolimab, which targeted the costimulatory receptor OX40 (CD134), was an agonistic, fully human IgG2 monoclonal antibody. Intravenous ivuxolimab was administered to patients every 2 weeks at six dose levels: 0.01, 0.1, 0.3, 1.5, 3 and 10 mg/kg. Among the 52 dose-escalation patients, approximately 20 had hepatocellular carcinoma, about 15 melanoma, 9 renal cell carcinoma and 9 head and neck cancer. The dose-escalation cohort was 82.7% male with a mean age of about 60 years, ranging from roughly 20 to 80. Patients were allowed to have had prior anti-PD-1, anti-PD-L1 or anti-CTLA-4 therapy, and less than 45% of the dose-escalation patients had previously received checkpoint inhibitors. Partial responses were achieved by three dose-escalation patients, of whom one had hepatocellular carcinoma and two had cutaneous melanoma. The point of sequencing TCRbeta in the periphery was to test whether ivuxolimab changed TCR sequence diversity and drove clonal T-cell expansion. The paper covers the monotherapy dose-escalation part of the phase I ivuxolimab trial, which included N of about 56 patients.

The paper as a whole reports these results and caveats: Low levels of normalized T-cell clonal expansion were also shown by some nonresponding patients. After ivuxolimab, expanded clones were on average more numerous among CD8+ T cells than among CD4+ T cells. In the 0.1-3.0 mg/kg groups, partial responders were among the patients with the lowest normalized peripheral clonal expansion, particularly in CD8+ T cells. Which antigens the clonally expanded peripheral T cells were specific for was not determined. At doses of 0.1 to 3.0 mg/kg, clonal expansion of both CD4+ and CD8+ blood T cells was observed from baseline to week 6.

This clonotype was obtained from an adult with an advanced solid tumor such as melanoma, head and neck, liver or kidney cancer. This specimen was CD4+ or CD8+ T cells sorted from blood, taken in a trial of the OX40 agonist ivuxolimab. The sequence joins TRBV6-6 to TRBJ1-5; 7 bases in the middle match TRBD1. The CDR3 protein sequence reads: CASRGQLNQPQHF. DNA sequence: TGTGCCAGCCGGGGACAGCTCAATCAGCCCCAGCATTTT.